These T cell receptor beta chains were read from a single sample in a study of T cell responses to AZD1222 COVID-19 vaccine. Assay: immunoSEQ multiplex PCR; the TCRdb copy retains only in-frame clones and omits some. The sample has roughly 100,000 clones; nearly 95% are singletons. Specimen: peripheral blood, collected on day 0 of AZD1222 vaccination. Source of these receptors: an adult in good health. Both conserved end residues are part of each CDR3. The D gene is left open where the match is weak. The size entry is marked missing in some rows and otherwise reads once, few, many or a size class.

TRBV5-1,NA,once,TRBJ1-2,TGCGCCAGCAGCCCGGGTTCGGCTAGCCCCTATGGCTACACCTTC,CASSPGSASPYGYTF
TRBV16,NA,NA,TRBJ1-2,TGTGCCAGCAGCCATATGACAGCTCGGTGGAATGGCTACACCTTC,CASSHMTARWNGYTF
TRBV7-3,TRBD2,NA,TRBJ2-3,TGTGCCAGCAGCTTGGGGACTAGCGGATCCACAGATACGCAGTATTTT,CASSLGTSGSTDTQYF
TRBV2,TRBD1,NA,TRBJ1-5,TGTGCCAGCAGTGAAAGGACAGGCCTTGTAGTGCCCCAGCATTTT,CASSERTGLVVPQHF
TRBV6-5,NA,NA,TRBJ1-5,TGTGCCAGCAGTAGACCGCTGATAGATCAGCCCCAGCATTTT,CASSRPLIDQPQHF
TRBV18,TRBD2,NA,TRBJ2-7,TGTGCCAGCTCACCAGCCTCACGGGAGGGCGAGCAGTACTTC,CASSPASREGEQYF
TRBV7-2,TRBD1,NA,TRBJ1-2,TGTGCCAGCAGCCGGGACAGGGGAAACTATGGCTACACCTTC,CASSRDRGNYGYTF
TRBV19,TRBD1,NA,TRBJ2-1,TGTGCCAGTAGACTGACAGGGGGGCTCAGCAGGAATGAGCAGTTCTTC,CASRLTGGLSRNEQFF
TRBV5-1,TRBD1,once,TRBJ1-6,TGCGCCAGCAGCGGACAGGGGATGGAGGATTCACCCCTCCACTTT,CASSGQGMEDSPLHF
TRBV30,TRBD2,few,TRBJ2-7,TGTGCCTCCCGGAAGGGGACTAGCGGGAGCTCGGCCTACGAGCAGTACTTC,CASRKGTSGSSAYEQYF
TRBV7-9,NA,NA,TRBJ1-4,TGTGCCAGCAGCGCGGTTTTGCCGGATACGGGAAAACTGTTTTTT,CASSAVLPDTGKLFF
TRBV18,NA,NA,TRBJ2-3,TGTGCCAGCTCACCGGGAACTAGGGATCCGTCGCAGTATTTT,CASSPGTRDPSQYF
TRBV29-1,TRBD1,NA,TRBJ2-7,TGCAGCGTCGGGACAGGGGAGATCTACGAGCAGTACTTC,CSVGTGEIYEQYF
TRBV4-1,NA,NA,TRBJ1-2,TGCGCCAGCAGCCAAGATGGAGTTAACTATGGCTACACCTTC,CASSQDGVNYGYTF
TRBV11-3,TRBD2,NA,TRBJ2-1,TGTGCCAGCAGCTTAGGTGGCGTGCGGGAGGTGCATGAGCAGTTCTTC,CASSLGGVREVHEQFF
TRBV5-1,TRBD2,few,TRBJ2-1,TGCGCCAGCAGCTTCTCGGCTAGCGGGAAGTCGTTCTTC,CASSFSASGKSFF
TRBV5-5,NA,NA,TRBJ1-4,TGTGCCAGCAGCTTGATTCAGCCGGGAGGCGAAAAACTGTTTTTT,CASSLIQPGGEKLFF
TRBV19,NA,NA,TRBJ2-2,TGTGCCGCGGGGCAGGGGGTCACCGGGGAGCTGTTTTTT,CAAGQGVTGELFF
TRBV9,TRBD2,NA,TRBJ2-5,TGTGCCAGCAGCGTCGGAGCGGGAGGGCCTCGGGAGACCCAGTACTTC,CASSVGAGGPRETQYF
TRBV6-2/TRBV6-3,TRBD2,NA,TRBJ2-1,TGTGCCAGCAGTTACACCCCGACTAGCGGAGACAATGAGCAGTTCTTC,CASSYTPTSGDNEQFF
TRBV24-1,NA,NA,TRBJ1-3,TGTGCCACGGGGGACGGCGGTGGAAACACCATATATTTT,CATGDGGGNTIYF
TRBV5-5,NA,NA,TRBJ1-3,TGTGCCAGCAGCTTGGGTGATTTGGGAAACACCATATATTTT,CASSLGDLGNTIYF
TRBV19,NA,NA,TRBJ1-3,TGTGCCAGTAGTATAGGCGGGGTGAATGTTAGCGGCTCTGGAAACACCATATATTTT,CASSIGGVNVSGSGNTIYF
TRBV30,TRBD1,NA,TRBJ1-5,TGTGCCTGGAGTGACCGACAGGGAGTCAATCAGCCCCAGCATTTT,CAWSDRQGVNQPQHF
TRBV6-5,NA,NA,TRBJ1-1,TGTGCCAGCAGTCGTACAGGGATGGGGAACACTGAAGCTTTCTTT,CASSRTGMGNTEAFF
TRBV7-9,TRBD2,NA,TRBJ2-2,TGTGCCAGCAGTCCTCCCGGGGTAGTAGCGGGAGGATACACCGGGGAGCTGTTTTTT,CASSPPGVVAGGYTGELFF
TRBV14,NA,NA,TRBJ1-6,TGTGCCAGCAGCCAAGAGGACGACTCACCCCTCCACTTT,CASSQEDDSPLHF
TRBV27,TRBD2,NA,TRBJ2-3,TGTGCCAGCAGTTTAGGTCGTCCGGGAGGTGGAACAGATACGCAGTATTTT,CASSLGRPGGGTDTQYF
TRBV7-9,NA,once,TRBJ2-7,TGTGCCAGCAGCTTAGGCTCGTACGAGCAGTACTTC,CASSLGSYEQYF
TRBV29-1,NA,once,TRBJ1-1,TGCAGCGTTCGCGCGGACATGAACACTGAGGCTTTCTTT,CSVRADMNTEAFF
TRBV18,TRBD1,NA,TRBJ2-7,TGTGCCAGCTCACCGGGACAGAACCACGAGCAGTACTTC,CASSPGQNHEQYF
TRBV30,TRBD2,NA,TRBJ2-5,TGTGCCTGGAGCCAAAGACGGACTAGCGGGACTCAAGAGACCCAGTACTTC,CAWSQRRTSGTQETQYF
TRBV29-1,NA,once,TRBJ2-7,TGCAGCGTTGAAGATGACCGAGAGTCGTACGAGCAGTACTTC,CSVEDDRESYEQYF
TRBV10-3,NA,NA,TRBJ2-3,TGTGCCATCAGTGAGGCGGGATCGTCGGATACGCAGTATTTT,CAISEAGSSDTQYF
TRBV19,NA,NA,TRBJ2-7,TGTGCCAGTAGTATTTCACGTAAATCCAAGCAGTACTTC,CASSISRKSKQYF